The sequence of this T cell receptor (beta chain) was determined in a study of T cell responses to AZD1222 COVID-19 vaccine (dated by TCRdb to the early 2020s). Turning to the overall study: AZD1222 recipients with second doses at about 4 weeks or about 12 weeks were pooled, because spike-specific TCR depth and breadth did not differ between schedules. A total of 240 or so trial participants underwent TCR sequencing, of whom 200 to 220 had received two doses of AZD1222 and about 25 had received two doses of the MenACWY control vaccine. Trial participants were enrolled by age into 18-55, 56-69 and 70-plus year subgroups, with roughly 160, 29 and 62 TCR-sequenced participants respectively.

Details on this clone: Which antigen it targets is not known. The record has no base qualities; no much larger clone is one base away.

Here is what the overall study found, with its caveats: Participants were mostly white British and included more females than males, and it was suggested by the authors that clonal diversity may have been underestimated. Because no samples from the day 14 peak response were available, repertoires could be characterized only after the peak T cell response. The 56-69-year group was small, and its depth increase did not reach significance, likely because of low power. Reportedly, close to half of the unique spike-specific TCRs recognized epitopes lying outside the regions that are mutated in the B.1.351 and B.1.1.7 variants. After two AZD1222 doses, spike-specific TCR breadth and depth were significantly higher than at day 0 and than in MenACWY recipients. Vaccine-associated CD4 TCRs spanned the whole spike protein, with dominant responses in regions 160-218 and 743-854. Only five to seven AZD1222 recipients were SARS-CoV-2 seropositive at baseline, limiting conclusions about previously exposed vaccinees.

The CDR3 regions of human TCRbeta chains were subjected to immunosequencing. The source study handled its data this way. TCRs in the repertoires were matched against a reference library of SARS-CoV-2-specific TCRs that had been generated with the MIRA antigen-specificity platform. Breadth meant the fraction of unique TCRs that were SARS-CoV-2-associated, whereas depth meant the fraction of total T cells that were SARS-CoV-2-associated. Using the MIRA data, each spike-specific TCR was mapped to the spike region that the TCR reacts to and placed in a CD4 or CD8 class. Log10-transformed breadth and depth values were compared by one-way ANOVA with Sidak's multiple comparisons tests. What TCRdb holds here is the immuneACCESS table cut down to in-frame rearrangements. Part of the clones is not present; checked against another copy, under half of the missing clones reflect an unresolved V gene, and the others are unexplained. Clonal size and the V and J genes are those of that table, whereas D and trimming came from the DNA. The sample table lists 100,000 to 150,000 clones, around 87% of them with a count of one. The ten largest make up roughly 10% of the sample.

This specimen's time point label, per the study, means: baseline before first vaccination. Samples from vaccinated people were obtained from the UK trials COV001 and COV002, which included a single-blind randomized controlled phase 2/3 trial of AZD1222 (ChAdOx1 nCoV-19) in healthy adults. For TCRbeta chain sequencing, PBMC samples were collected from trial participants at day 0 and at day 28 after the second dose. This receptor was obtained from an adult in good health. Sequencing was performed on peripheral blood, taken on day 0 of AZD1222 vaccination.

The nucleotide sequence is given as TGTGCCAGCAGCTTAGGCCCTAGCGGGAGGTCCTACAATGAGCAGTTCTTC. This sequence encodes CASSLGPSGRSYNEQFF. Recombination connected TRBV7-2 to TRBJ2-1; TRBD2 agrees with 11 junctional bases. At the junction V is shortened by 1 base and J by 1 base; bases outside the gene matches: 3. From the cysteine up to the phenylalanine, the CDR3 has a length of 17 residues. Of the read, only the CDR3 DNA is kept; its 51 bases are in frame from base 1. The germline V gene provides CDR1 SGHTA and CDR2 FQGNSA.